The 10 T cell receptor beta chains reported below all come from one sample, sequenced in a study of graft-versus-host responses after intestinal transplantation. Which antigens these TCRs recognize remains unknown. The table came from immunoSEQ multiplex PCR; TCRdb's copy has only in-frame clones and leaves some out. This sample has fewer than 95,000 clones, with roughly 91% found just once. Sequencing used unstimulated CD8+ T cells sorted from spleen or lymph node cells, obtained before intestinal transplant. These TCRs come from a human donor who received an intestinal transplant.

CDR3 DNA sequence: TGTGCCTGGAACGGACAGGACTCCTACGAGCAGTACTTC. This codes for CAWNGQDSYEQYF. The V and J genes are TRBV30 and TRBJ2-7; TRBD1 aligns across 7 bases. The J segment lost 0 bases and the V segment lost 4 bases, leaving 3 bases of the junction unmatched. Germline-derived CDR1 and CDR2 are GTSNPN and SVGIG (reference sequence). There are 13 residues in the CDR3.

DNA of the CDR3: TGTGCCGGGTCAAGCGGGGGCAACTACGAGCAGTACTTC. Its translation: CAGSSGGNYEQYF. The V call is TRBV5-6, the J call TRBJ2-5, with 8 bases fitting TRBD2. TRBJ2-7 matches the DNA end more closely, so the J call is doubtful. Germline V gives CDR1 SGHDT, CDR2 YYEEEE. The CDR3 has 13 amino acids.

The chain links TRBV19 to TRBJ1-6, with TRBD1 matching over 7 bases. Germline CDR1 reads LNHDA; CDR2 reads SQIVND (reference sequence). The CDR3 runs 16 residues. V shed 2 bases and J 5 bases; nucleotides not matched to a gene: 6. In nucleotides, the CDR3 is TGTGCCAGTAGTATAATACTCAGGGGGGATAATTCACCCCTCCACTTT. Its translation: CASSIILRGDNSPLHF.

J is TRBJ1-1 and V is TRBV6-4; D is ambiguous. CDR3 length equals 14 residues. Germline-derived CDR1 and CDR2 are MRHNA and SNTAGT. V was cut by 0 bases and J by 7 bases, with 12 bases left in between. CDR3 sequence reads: CASSDSGGFSEAFF. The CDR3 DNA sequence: TGTGCCAGCAGTGACTCTGGAGGGTTTAGTGAAGCTTTCTTT.

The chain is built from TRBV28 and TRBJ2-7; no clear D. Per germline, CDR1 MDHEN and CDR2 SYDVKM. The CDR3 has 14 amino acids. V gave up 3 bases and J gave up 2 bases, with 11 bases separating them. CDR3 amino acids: CASSFSLTPYEQYF. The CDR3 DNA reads TGTGCCAGCAGTTTTAGCCTCACCCCCTACGAGCAGTACTTC.

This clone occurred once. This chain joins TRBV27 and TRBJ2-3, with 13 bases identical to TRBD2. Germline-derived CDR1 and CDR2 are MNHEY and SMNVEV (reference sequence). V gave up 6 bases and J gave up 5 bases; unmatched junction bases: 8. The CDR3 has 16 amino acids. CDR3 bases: TGTGCCAGCAGCCCACTAGCGGGAGGGCCCGGAGATACGCAGTATTTT. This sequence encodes CASSPLAGGPGDTQYF.

CDR3 bases: TGTGCCACCTCATCGGACGGGAGCTTCGGCGAGCAGTACTTC. Translation gives CATSSDGSFGEQYF. The chain couples TRBV15 to TRBJ2-7, with D possibly matching TRBD2 (6 bases). The germline CDR1 and CDR2 sequences are LNHNV and YYDKDF (reference sequence). The V and J ends lost 8 bases and 6 bases respectively, with 20 bases between them. The length of the CDR3 is 14 residues.

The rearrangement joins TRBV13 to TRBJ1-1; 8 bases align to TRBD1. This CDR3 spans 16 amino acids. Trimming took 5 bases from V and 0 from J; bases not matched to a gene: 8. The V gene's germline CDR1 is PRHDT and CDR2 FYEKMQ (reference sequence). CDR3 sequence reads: CASSPRRQGMNTEAFF. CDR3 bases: TGTGCCAGCAGCCCGAGACGACAGGGGATGAACACTGAAGCTTTCTTT.

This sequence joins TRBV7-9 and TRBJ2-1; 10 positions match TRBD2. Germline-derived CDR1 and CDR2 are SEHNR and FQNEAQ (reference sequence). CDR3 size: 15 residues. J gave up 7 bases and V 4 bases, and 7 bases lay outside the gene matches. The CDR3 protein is CASSSLAGVRNEQFF. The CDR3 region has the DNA TGTGCCAGCAGCTCGCTAGCGGGAGTTCGTAATGAGCAGTTCTTC.

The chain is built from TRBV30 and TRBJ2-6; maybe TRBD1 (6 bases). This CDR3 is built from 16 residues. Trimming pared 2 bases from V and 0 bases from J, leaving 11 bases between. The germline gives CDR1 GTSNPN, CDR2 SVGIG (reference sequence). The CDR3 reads CAWSTTGTSGANVLTF. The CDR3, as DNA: TGTGCCTGGAGTACGACAGGCACCTCTGGGGCCAACGTCCTGACTTTC.